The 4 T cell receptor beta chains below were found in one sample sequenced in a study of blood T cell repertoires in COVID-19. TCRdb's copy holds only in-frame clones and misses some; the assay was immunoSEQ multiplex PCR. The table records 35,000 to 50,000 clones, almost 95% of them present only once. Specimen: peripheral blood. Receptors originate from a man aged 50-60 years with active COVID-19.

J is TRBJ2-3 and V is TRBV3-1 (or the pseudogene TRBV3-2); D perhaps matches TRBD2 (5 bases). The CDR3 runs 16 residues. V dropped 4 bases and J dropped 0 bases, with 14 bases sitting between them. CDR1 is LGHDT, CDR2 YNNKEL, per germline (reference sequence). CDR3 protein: CASSPRSGGSTDTQYF. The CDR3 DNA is TGTGCCAGCAGCCCCCGATCCGGCGGGAGCACAGATACGCAGTATTTT.

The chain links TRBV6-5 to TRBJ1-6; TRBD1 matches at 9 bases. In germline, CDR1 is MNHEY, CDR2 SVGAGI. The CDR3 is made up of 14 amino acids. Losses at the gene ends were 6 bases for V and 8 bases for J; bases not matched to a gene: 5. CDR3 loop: CASSYRDRDSPLHF. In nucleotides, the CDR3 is TGTGCCAGCAGCTACCGGGACAGGGATTCACCCCTCCACTTT.

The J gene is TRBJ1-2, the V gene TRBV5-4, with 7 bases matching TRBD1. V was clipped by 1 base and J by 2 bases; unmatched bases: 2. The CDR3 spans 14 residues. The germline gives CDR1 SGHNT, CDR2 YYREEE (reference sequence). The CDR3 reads CASSLKTGNYGYTF. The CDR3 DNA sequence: TGTGCCAGCAGCTTGAAGACAGGGAACTATGGCTACACCTTC.

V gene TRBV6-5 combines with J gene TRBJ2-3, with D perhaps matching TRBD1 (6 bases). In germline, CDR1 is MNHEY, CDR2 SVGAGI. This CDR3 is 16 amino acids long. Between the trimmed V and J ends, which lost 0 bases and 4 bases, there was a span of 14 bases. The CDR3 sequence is CASSYSNGGKSDTQYF. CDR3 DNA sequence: TGTGCCAGCAGTTACTCGAATGGGGGCAAGTCAGATACGCAGTATTTT.